This TCR beta chain was obtained from a study of blood T cell repertoires in COVID-19. Study as a whole: PBMCs, B-cell-depleted T cells, or T cells provided the cDNA or gDNA that made up the material.

V was shortened by 3 bases and J by 1 base, with 9 bases between the two germline ends. Germline-derived CDR1 and CDR2 are SGHTA and FQGNSA. The CDR3 totals 14 residues. Produced via immunoSEQ multiplex PCR; TCRdb's table is partial and in-frame only. Found here are 80,000 or so clones, 80% to 90% of them singletons; the top ten hold 18%. Sequences were obtained from peripheral blood. V usage is TRBV7-2 and J usage is TRBJ2-5; no reliable D call. This TCR derives from a human donor in a cohort sampled during active COVID-19. CDR3 nucleotide sequence: TGTGCCAGCAGCTTGAGTCCGAGCCAAGAGACCCAGTACTTC. It is translated as CASSLSPSQETQYF.